Listed below are T cell receptor beta chains from one sample, sequenced in a study of cytomegalovirus exposure and HLA in healthy donors. Assay used: immunoSEQ multiplex PCR; TCRdb lists only in-frame clones, some missing. The sample records 250,000 to 350,000 clones, roughly 88% being singletons. Sequenced material: PBMCs. The receptors derive from a man aged 35 to 55 in good health and CMV-seropositive. Each CDR3 is given with its conserved first and last residue. Fields, in order: clone size, J gene, V gene, D gene, CDR3 DNA, CDR3 protein. A D gene is named only where the DNA matches it firmly. Expanded clones are given a class, and other clones once, few, many or no size at all.

>-|TRBJ1-2|TRBV7-6|-
TGTGCCAGCAGTCGTGACATTAACTATGGCTACACCTTC
CASSRDINYGYTF
>-|TRBJ1-2|TRBV19|-
TGTGCCAGTAGTCCCAGGGATCGTTTTGGCTACACCTTC
CASSPRDRFGYTF
>-|TRBJ2-2|TRBV5-1|-
TGCGCCAGCAGCTTGCCACAGGTGAACACCGGGGAGCTGTTTTTT
CASSLPQVNTGELFF
>-|TRBJ2-5|TRBV7-2|-
TGTGCCAGCAGCCCAACCCGCGGGCTCAAAGAGACCCAGTACTTC
CASSPTRGLKETQYF
>-|TRBJ2-2|TRBV5-4|-
TGTGCCAGCAGGAGCGGAGCGGAGAACACCGGGGAGCTGTTTTTT
CASRSGAENTGELFF
>-|TRBJ2-7|TRBV7-6|TRBD2
TGTGCCAGCAGCTTAGCAGGGGAGGGCCCACGGTGGGGTCTCTCCGAGCAGTACTTC
CASSLAGEGPRWGLSEQYF
>-|TRBJ1-1|TRBV5-1|-
TGCGCCAGCAGTTTAGGGACACTTAACACTGAAGCTTTCTTT
CASSLGTLNTEAFF
>-|TRBJ1-5|TRBV9|-
TGTGCCAGCAGCGTAGTTCCAGAACAGCCCCAGCATTTT
CASSVVPEQPQHF
>-|TRBJ1-1|TRBV19|-
TGTGCCAGTAGTATAGCCGGACAGTACACTGAAGCTTTCTTT
CASSIAGQYTEAFF
>-|TRBJ1-1|TRBV11-2|-
TGTGCCAGCAGCCCCTTGCGGGGGCGGAACACTGAAGCTTTCTTT
CASSPLRGRNTEAFF
>once|TRBJ2-7|TRBV2|-
TGTGCCAGCAGTGGGTCCCTCTACGAGCAGTACTTC
CASSGSLYEQYF
>-|TRBJ2-1|TRBV4-3|TRBD2
TGCGCCAGCAGCCAAGTTCTAGCGGGAGTTGGGGATGAGCAGTTCTTC
CASSQVLAGVGDEQFF
>once|TRBJ2-7|TRBV5-4|-
TGTGCCAGCAGCTTCGCAGGTTCCTACGAGCAGTACTTC
CASSFAGSYEQYF
>-|TRBJ2-7|TRBV10-3|TRBD2
TGTGCCATCAGCGCCGGGACTAGCGACTACGAGCAGTACTTC
CAISAGTSDYEQYF
>-|TRBJ2-1|TRBV7-9|TRBD2
TGTGCCAGCAGCTTAGCGTCTAGCGGTAGCTCCTACAATGAGCAGTTCTTC
CASSLASSGSSYNEQFF